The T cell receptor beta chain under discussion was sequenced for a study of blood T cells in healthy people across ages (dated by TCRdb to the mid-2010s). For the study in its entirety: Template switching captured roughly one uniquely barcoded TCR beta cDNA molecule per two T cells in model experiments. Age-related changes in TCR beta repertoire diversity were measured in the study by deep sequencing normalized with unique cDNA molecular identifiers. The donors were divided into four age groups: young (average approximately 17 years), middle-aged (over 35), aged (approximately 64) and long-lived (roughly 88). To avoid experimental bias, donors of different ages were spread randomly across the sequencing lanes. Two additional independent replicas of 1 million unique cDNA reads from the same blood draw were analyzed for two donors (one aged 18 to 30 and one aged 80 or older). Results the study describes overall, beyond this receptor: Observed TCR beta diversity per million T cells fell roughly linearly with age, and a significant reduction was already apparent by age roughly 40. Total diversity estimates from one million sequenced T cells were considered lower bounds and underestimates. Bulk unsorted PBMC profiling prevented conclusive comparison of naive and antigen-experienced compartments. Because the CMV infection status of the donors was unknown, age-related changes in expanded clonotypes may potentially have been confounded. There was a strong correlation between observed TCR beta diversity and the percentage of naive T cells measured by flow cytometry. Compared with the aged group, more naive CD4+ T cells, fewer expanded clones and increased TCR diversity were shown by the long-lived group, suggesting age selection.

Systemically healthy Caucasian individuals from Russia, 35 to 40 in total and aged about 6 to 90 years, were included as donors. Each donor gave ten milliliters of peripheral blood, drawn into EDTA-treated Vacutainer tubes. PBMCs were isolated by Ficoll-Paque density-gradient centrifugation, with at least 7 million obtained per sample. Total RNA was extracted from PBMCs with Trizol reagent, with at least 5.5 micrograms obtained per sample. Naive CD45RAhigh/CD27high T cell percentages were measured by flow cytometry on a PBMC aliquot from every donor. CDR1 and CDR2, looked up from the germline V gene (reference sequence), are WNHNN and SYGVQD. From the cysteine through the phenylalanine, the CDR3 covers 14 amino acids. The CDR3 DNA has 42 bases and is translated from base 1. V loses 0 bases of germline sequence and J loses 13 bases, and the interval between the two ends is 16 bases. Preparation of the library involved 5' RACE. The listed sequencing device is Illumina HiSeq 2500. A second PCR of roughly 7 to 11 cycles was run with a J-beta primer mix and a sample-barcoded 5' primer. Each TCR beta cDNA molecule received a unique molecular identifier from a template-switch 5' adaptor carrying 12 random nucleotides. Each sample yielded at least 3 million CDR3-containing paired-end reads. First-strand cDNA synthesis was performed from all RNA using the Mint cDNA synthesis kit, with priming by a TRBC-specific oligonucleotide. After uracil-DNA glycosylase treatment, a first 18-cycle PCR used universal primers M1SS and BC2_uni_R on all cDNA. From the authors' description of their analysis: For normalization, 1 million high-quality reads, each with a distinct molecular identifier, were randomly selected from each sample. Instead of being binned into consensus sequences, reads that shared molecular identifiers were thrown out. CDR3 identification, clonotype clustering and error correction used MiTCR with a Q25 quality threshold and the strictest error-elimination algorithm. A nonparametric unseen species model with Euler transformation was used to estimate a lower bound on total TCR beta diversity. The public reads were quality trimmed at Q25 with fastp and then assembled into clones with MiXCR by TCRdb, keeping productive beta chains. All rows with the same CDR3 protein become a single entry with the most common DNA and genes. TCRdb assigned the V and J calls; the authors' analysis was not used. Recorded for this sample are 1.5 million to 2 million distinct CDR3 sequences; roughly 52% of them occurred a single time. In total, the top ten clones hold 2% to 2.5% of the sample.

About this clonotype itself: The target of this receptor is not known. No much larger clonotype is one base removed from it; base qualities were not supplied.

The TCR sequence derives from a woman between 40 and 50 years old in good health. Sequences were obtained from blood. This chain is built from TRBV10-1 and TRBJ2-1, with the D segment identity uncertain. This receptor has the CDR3 CASSESILDPQQFF. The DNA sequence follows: TGCGCCAGCAGTGAGTCGATTCTGGACCCCCAACAGTTCTTC.